The TCR beta chain described here comes from a study of OX40 agonist ivuxolimab in advanced cancers. Profiling relied on immunoSEQ multiplex PCR, and the TCRdb table lists in-frame clones only, not all of them. Found here are 70,000 to 80,000 clones, roughly nine tenths of them singletons; the top ten hold roughly 1.3%. Germline loops: CDR1 SGHVS, CDR2 FNYEAQ. V lost 1 base to trimming and J lost 1 base, with 7 bases between them. The length of the CDR3 is 15 residues. Here the sequenced sample was CD4+ or CD8+ T cells sorted from blood, taken in a trial of the OX40 agonist ivuxolimab. The source is an adult with an advanced solid tumor such as melanoma, head and neck, liver or kidney cancer. The gene calls are TRBV7-6 and TRBJ2-2, with D perhaps matching TRBD1 (6 bases). The CDR3 reads CASSLEGQNTGELFF. CDR3 DNA: TGTGCCAGCAGCTTAGAGGGACAGAACACCGGGGAGCTGTTTTTT.